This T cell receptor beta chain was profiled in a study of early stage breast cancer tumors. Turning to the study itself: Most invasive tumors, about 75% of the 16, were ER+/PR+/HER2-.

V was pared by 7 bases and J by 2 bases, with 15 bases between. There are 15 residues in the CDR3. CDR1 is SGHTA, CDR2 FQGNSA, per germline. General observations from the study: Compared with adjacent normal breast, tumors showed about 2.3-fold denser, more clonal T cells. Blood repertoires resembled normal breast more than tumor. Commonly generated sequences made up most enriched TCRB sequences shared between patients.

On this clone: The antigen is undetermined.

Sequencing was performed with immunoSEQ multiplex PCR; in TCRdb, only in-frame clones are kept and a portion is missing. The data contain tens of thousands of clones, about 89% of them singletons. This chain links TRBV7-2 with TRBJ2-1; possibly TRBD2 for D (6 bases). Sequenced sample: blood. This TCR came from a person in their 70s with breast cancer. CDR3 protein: CASTTRRGPYNEQFF. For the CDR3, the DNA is TGTGCCAGCACCACAAGGCGGGGCCCCTACAATGAGCAGTTCTTC.